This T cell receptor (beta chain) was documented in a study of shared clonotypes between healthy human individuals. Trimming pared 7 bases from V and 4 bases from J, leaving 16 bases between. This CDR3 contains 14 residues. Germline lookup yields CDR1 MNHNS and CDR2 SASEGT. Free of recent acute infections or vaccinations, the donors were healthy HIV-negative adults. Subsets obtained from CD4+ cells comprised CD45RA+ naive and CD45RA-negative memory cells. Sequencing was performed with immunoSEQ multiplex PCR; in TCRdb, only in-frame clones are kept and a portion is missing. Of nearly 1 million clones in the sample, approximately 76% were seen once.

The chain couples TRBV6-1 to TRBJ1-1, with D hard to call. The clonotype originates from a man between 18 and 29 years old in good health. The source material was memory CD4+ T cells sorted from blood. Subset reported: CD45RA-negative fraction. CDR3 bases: TGTGCCAGCATGTGGGGTACCTTGAGCACTGAAGCTTTCTTT. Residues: CASMWGTLSTEAFF.